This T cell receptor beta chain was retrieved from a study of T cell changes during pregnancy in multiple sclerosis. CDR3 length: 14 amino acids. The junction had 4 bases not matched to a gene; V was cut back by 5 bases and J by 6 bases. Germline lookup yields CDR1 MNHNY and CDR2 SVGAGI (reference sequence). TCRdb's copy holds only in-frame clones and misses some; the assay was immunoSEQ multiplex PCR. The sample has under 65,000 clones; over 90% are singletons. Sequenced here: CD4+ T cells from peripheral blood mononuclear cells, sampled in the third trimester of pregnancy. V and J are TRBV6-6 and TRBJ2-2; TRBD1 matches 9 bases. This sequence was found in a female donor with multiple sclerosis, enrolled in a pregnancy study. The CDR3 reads CASSHRTGAGELFF. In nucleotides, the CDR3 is TGTGCCAGCAGTCACCGGACAGGGGCCGGGGAGCTGTTTTTT.